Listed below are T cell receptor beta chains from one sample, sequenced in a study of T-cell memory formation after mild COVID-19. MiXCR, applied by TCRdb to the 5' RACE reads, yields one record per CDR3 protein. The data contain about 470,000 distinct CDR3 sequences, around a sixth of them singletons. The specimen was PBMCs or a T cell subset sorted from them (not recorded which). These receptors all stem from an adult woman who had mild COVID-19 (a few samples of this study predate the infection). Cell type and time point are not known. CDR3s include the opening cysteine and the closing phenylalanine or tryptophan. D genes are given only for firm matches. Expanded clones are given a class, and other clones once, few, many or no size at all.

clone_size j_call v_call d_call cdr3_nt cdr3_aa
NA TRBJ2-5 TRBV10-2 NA TGCGCCAGCAGTGCTACTAGGGAAGAGACCCAGTACTTC CASSATREETQYF
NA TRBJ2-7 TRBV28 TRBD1 TGTGCCAGCAGTTTCCTACCGGGACAGGGGGCGAGGGAGCAGTACTTC CASSFLPGQGAREQYF
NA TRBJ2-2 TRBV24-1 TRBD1 TGTGCCACCAGTGAATGGACAGGGGGAAACACCGGGGAGCTGTTTTTT CATSEWTGGNTGELFF
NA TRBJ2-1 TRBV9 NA TGTGCCAGCAGCGTCGACAGGATCAATGAGCAGTTCTTC CASSVDRINEQFF
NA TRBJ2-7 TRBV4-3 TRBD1 TGCGCCAGCAGCCAAGATCTGGGACAGGGCCCCTACGAGCAGTACTTC CASSQDLGQGPYEQYF
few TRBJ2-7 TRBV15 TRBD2 TGTGCCACCAGCAGAGGAATGGGGACTAGGTCCTACGAGCAGTACTTC CATSRGMGTRSYEQYF
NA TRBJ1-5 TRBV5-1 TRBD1 TGCGCCAGCAGCTTGGACCAGGGGGCCATCTTTAATCAGCCCCAGCATTTT CASSLDQGAIFNQPQHF
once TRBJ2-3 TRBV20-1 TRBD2 TGCAGTGCTAGGACTAGCGGGTTCGGCACAGATACGCAGTATTTT CSARTSGFGTDTQYF
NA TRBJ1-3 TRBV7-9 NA TGTGCCAGCAGATTAGAACTAGGAAACACCATATATTTT CASRLELGNTIYF
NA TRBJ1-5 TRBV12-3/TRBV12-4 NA TGTGCCAGCACTCGGGGAGTCAGAAATCAGCCCCAGCATTTT CASTRGVRNQPQHF
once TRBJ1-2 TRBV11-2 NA TGTGCCAGCAGCTTAGATCTCTCGGCAGACTCTGGTGGCTACACCTTC CASSLDLSADSGGYTF
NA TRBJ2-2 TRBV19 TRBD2 TGTGCCAGTACCCCGGGACTAGCCAGCGGCGGGGAGCTGTTTTTT CASTPGLASGGELFF
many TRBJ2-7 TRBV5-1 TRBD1 TGCGCCAGCAGCGCGGGCCAGGGGGCGACCTACGAGCAGTACTTC CASSAGQGATYEQYF
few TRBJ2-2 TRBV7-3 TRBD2 TGTGCCAGCAGCTTAAAAGCCGGGACTAGCGGGGCCCGGGAGCTGTTTTTT CASSLKAGTSGARELFF
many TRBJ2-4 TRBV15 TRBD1 TGTGCCACCAGCACGGATCGGGACAGGGCCGCCAAAAACATTCAGTACTTC CATSTDRDRAAKNIQYF
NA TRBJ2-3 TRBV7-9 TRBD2 TGTGCCAGCAGCTTAGCGAGTAGCGGGCGCACAGATACGCAGTATTTT CASSLASSGRTDTQYF
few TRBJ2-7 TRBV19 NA TGTGCCAGTAGTGCACGCTACGAGCAGTACTTC CASSARYEQYF
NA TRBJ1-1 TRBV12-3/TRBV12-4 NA TGTGCCAGCAGTCGACTTAGGACTGAAGCTTTCTTT CASSRLRTEAFF
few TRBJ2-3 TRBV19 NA TGTGCCAGTAGTAGCCCCAGGGGTGGGCGCACGGATACGCAGTATTTT CASSSPRGGRTDTQYF
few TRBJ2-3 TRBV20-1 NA TGCAGTGCTCCCCGAACCGGGACGATCACAGATACGCAGTATTTT CSAPRTGTITDTQYF
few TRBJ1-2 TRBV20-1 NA TGCAGTGCTAGTCAGAGCCTCTATGGCTACACCTTC CSASQSLYGYTF
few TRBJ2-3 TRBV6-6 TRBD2 TGTGCCAGCAGGTTACCCAGGGCGGGGGGGGGAGATACGCAGTATTTT CASRLPRAGGGDTQYF
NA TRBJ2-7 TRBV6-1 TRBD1 TGTGCCAGCCAACTCGGGGACAGGGTCTTAGACGAGCAGTACTTC CASQLGDRVLDEQYF
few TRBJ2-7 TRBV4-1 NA TGCGCCAGCAGCCCACGGGGCGGGAACTGGGAGCAGTACTTC CASSPRGGNWEQYF
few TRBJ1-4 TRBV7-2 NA TGTGCCAGCAGCTCTCGACAGCTTAATGAAAAACTGTTTTTT CASSSRQLNEKLFF
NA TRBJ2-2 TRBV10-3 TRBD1 TGTGCCATCAGCGCGCAGGGGGAAGCCGGGGAGCTGTTTTTT CAISAQGEAGELFF
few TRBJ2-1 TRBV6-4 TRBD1 TGTGCCAGCAGTCGACAGGGGGGTGTAAATGAGCAGTTCTTC CASSRQGGVNEQFF
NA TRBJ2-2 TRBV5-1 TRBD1 TGCGCCAGCAGCACCACAGGGGGCGTAAACACCGGGGAGCTGTTTTTT CASSTTGGVNTGELFF
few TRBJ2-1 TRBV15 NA TGTGCCACCAGCCCGAACAGAGACATTCGGAATGAGCAGTTCTTC CATSPNRDIRNEQFF
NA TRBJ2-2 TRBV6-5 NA TGTGCCAGCAGTTACACAAGAGGGTCGGCCGGGGAGCTGTTTTTT CASSYTRGSAGELFF
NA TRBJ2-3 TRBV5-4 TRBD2 TGTGCCAGCAGCTTTGCCGGGGGGAGCACAGATACGCAGTATTTT CASSFAGGSTDTQYF
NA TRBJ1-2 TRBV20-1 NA TGCAGTGCTAGAAGAAGCTACAGGGCCCCTAACTATGGCTACACCTTC CSARRSYRAPNYGYTF
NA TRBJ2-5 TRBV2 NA TGTGCCAGCAGTGACGGGGAGCTTCAAGAGACCCAGTACTTC CASSDGELQETQYF
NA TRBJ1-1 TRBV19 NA TGTGCCAGTAGTTCGTACGGGATCACTGAAGCTTTCTTT CASSSYGITEAFF
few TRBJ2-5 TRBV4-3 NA TGCGCCAGCAGCCAGATACTTAGTGGGAGCGAGACCCAGTACTTC CASSQILSGSETQYF
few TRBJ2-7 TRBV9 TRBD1 TGTGCCAGCAGCGTAGCTACGGGACAGGGCTACGAGCAGTACTTC CASSVATGQGYEQYF
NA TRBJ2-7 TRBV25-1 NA TGTGCCAGCAGAAGTAGTGGATCCTACGAGCAGTACTTC CASRSSGSYEQYF
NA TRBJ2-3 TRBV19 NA TGTGCCAGTAGTATCCTAATTAGCACAGATACGCAGTATTTT CASSILISTDTQYF